The clone carrying this TCR beta chain was counted a few times. TCRB sequencing was done at Survey resolution level. Profiled with immunoSEQ multiplex PCR; TCRdb holds only in-frame clones, not every one. Seen here are approximately 8,500 clones, 75% to 90% observed once, and the top ten hold approximately 4%. This sample is drawn from a study of follicular helper T cells after annual influenza vaccination. Study information: Across the 2013-2014, 2014-2015 and 2015-2016 vaccination seasons, some subjects were resampled.

Time point of the sample: 2015-2016 season, 7 days after influenza vaccination. Germline CDR1 is LGHNA and CDR2 is YNFKEQ. Trimming cost V 3 bases and J 9 bases; bases outside gene matches: 9. This CDR3 is built from 15 residues. The chain links TRBV4-2 to TRBJ2-1; 9 nucleotides line up with TRBD2. Sequences were derived from CXCR5+ CD38- circulating T follicular helper cells from blood, sampled 7 days after influenza vaccination. As for subset: circulating Tfh, non-naive CD4+CXCR5+PD-1+ (ICOS+CD38+ or ICOS-CD38-). The TCR originated in an adult who received the influenza vaccine. CDR3 nucleotide sequence: TGTGCCAGCAGCCAGGGTTCCGGGACTAGCTTTGAGCAGTTCTTC. Amino acids: CASSQGSGTSFEQFF.